The 5 T cell receptor beta chains below were found in one sample sequenced in a study of T cell responses to AZD1222 COVID-19 vaccine. The protocol was immunoSEQ multiplex PCR, while the TCRdb copy is restricted to in-frame clones and leaves out a portion. The table shows under 140,000 clones, with about 88% occurring only once. This specimen was peripheral blood, taken on day 0 of AZD1222 vaccination. The receptors stem from an adult in good health.

This chain links TRBV4-2 with TRBJ2-7, with D possibly matching TRBD1 (5 bases). This CDR3 comprises 17 residues. Trimming cost V 0 bases and J 1 base, with 16 bases left between them. Germline V CDR1 and CDR2: LGHNA, YNFKEQ. The CDR3 protein is CASSQESWSGSSYEQYF. The CDR3 DNA is TGTGCCAGCAGCCAAGAGAGTTGGTCAGGGTCGTCCTACGAGCAGTACTTC.

The V gene is TRBV11-2, the J gene TRBJ2-6; D not certain. Germline V gives CDR1 SGHAT, CDR2 FQNNGV. V lost 5 bases and J lost 1, with 9 bases in between. The CDR3 length is 15 residues. Here the CDR3 DNA reads TGTGCCAGCAGCCCCCTAGGGTCTGGGGCCAACGTCCTGACTTTC. It translates to CASSPLGSGANVLTF.

The chain joins TRBV27 to TRBJ2-3, with 10 bases identical to TRBD2. Germline V gene data show CDR1 as MNHEY and CDR2 as SMNVEV (reference sequence). This CDR3 spans 18 amino acids. The ends lost 1 base at V and 3 bases at J; junction bases unmatched: 10. The CDR3 nucleotides read TGTGCCAGCAGTTTATATTCCCGGGGGACTAGCGAGACAGATACGCAGTATTTT. Amino acids: CASSLYSRGTSETDTQYF.

The chain couples TRBV9 to TRBJ2-1; 14 bases map to TRBD2. CDR3 length: 20 amino acids. Germline trimming cut 4 bases from V and 7 bases from J; bases unmatched to any gene: 19. Germline CDR1 is SGDLS and CDR2 is YYNGEE. The CDR3 DNA is TGTGCCAGCAGCCCGAGGACTAGCGGGAGGTCCCTGCGCTCGGGAAATGAGCAGTTCTTC. Translating it yields CASSPRTSGRSLRSGNEQFF.

This clone was picked up one time. This chain connects TRBV2 to TRBJ1-2, with TRBD1 identical over 7 bases. Trimming cost V 6 bases and J 4 bases; bases outside gene matches: 5. The germline CDR1 and CDR2 sequences are SNHLY and FYNNEI. This CDR3 is built from 13 residues. DNA of the CDR3: TGTGCCAGCAGGGTGGGACAGTTCTATGGCTACACCTTC. It is translated as CASRVGQFYGYTF.